This T cell receptor beta chain was recorded in a study of T cell responses to AZD1222 COVID-19 vaccine. Findings and caveats of the study: Only after the peak T cell response were repertoires sampled.

The CDR3 has 13 residues. Germline CDR1 reads SGHNT; CDR2 reads YYREEE (reference sequence). Deletions cut 3 bases from V and 6 bases from J, with 13 bases between. TCRdb's table, derived via immunoSEQ multiplex PCR, lists solely in-frame clones and lacks some. The sample contains 110,000 or so clones, about 89% of which appear only once. This clone was seen just once. Its matching antigen is unknown. Sequencing was performed on peripheral blood, taken 28 days after the second AZD1222 dose. The clonotype comes from an adult who received the AZD1222 COVID-19 vaccine. The chain combines TRBV5-4 with TRBJ2-7, with D possibly matching TRBD2 (5 bases). The CDR3 DNA sequence: TGTGCCAGCAGCTCTAGAGAGGGCCTCGAGCAGTACTTC. Translated, it gives CASSSREGLEQYF.